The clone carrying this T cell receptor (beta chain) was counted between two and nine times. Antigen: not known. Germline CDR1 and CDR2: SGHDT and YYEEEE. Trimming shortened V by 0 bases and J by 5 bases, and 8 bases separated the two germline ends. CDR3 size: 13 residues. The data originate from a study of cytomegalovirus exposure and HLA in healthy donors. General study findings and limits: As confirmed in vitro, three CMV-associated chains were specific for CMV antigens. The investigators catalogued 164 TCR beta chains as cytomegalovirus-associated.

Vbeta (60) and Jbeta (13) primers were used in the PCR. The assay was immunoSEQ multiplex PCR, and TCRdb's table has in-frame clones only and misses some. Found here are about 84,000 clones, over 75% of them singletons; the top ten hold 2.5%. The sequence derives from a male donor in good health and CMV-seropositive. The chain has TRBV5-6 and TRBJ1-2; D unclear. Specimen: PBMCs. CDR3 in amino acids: CASSLVGDYGYTF. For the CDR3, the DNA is TGTGCCAGCAGCTTGGTCGGTGATTATGGCTACACCTTC.